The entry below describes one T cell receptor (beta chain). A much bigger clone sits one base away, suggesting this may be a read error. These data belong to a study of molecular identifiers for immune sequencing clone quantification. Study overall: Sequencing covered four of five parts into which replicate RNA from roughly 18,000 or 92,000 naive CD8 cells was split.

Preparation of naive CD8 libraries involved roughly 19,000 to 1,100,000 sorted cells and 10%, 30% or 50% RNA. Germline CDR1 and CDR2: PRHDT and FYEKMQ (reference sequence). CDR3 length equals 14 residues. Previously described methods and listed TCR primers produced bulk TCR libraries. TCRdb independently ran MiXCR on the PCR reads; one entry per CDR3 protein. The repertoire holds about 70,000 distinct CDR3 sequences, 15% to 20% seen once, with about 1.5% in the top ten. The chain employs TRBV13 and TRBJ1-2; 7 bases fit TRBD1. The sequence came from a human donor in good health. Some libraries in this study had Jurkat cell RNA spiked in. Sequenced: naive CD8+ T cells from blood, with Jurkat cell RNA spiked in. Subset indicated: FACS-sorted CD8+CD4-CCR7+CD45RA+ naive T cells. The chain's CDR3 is CAGSPGQTNYGYTF. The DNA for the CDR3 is TGTGCCGGCAGCCCGGGACAGACTAACTATGGCTACACCTTC.